A single sample gave rise to the 27 T cell receptor beta chains below, sequenced in a study of blood T cell repertoires in COVID-19 (TCRdb year 2020). The library was made by the immunoSEQ multiplex PCR assay. In TCRdb, the immuneACCESS table is reduced to in-frame sequences with V and J assigned. These tables do not hold every clone; where another copy was compared, an unresolved V gene accounts for under half, and the others remain unexplained. This sample is represented by 330,000 or so clones; about 87% of them were singletons. Clones ranked in the top ten supply 9.9% of the sample. Source material: peripheral blood. The receptor source for this set is a man aged 25-40 years with COVID-19, enrolled during active disease.

V is TRBV28 and J is TRBJ2-7; D ambiguous. CDR3 length: 15 residues. The germline CDR1 and CDR2 sequences are MDHEN and SYDVKM. The V end was cut by 6 bases, the J end by 6 bases, with 21 bases between. The CDR3: CASRSSGLPVAEQYF. The CDR3 bases are TGTGCCAGCAGGAGTAGTGGTCTCCCCGTCGCCGAGCAGTACTTC.

This clone was counted a single time. The gene calls are TRBV28 and TRBJ2-7, with 7 bases identical to TRBD1. The CDR3 sequence is 16 residues long. Germline-derived CDR1 and CDR2 are MDHEN and SYDVKM. V shed 6 bases, J shed 2 bases, and the junction held 13 bases outside the gene matches. The CDR3 sequence is CASSRPRDSIPYEQYF. DNA for the CDR3: TGTGCCAGCAGCCGTCCCCGGGACAGTATTCCCTACGAGCAGTACTTC.

The chain couples TRBV18 to TRBJ2-3; the D gene is possibly TRBD1 (6 bases). CDR1 is KGHSH and CDR2 is LQKENI in the germline V gene. The CDR3 spans 17 residues. The ends were cut back, 1 base at V and 5 bases at J, with 19 bases in the middle. In DNA, the CDR3 is TGTGCCAGCTCACCACGGGTAGGACAGCCCCTGGGAGATACGCAGTATTTT. Protein sequence: CASSPRVGQPLGDTQYF.

This clone has only one observation. CDR3 bases: TGTGCCAGCAGCCCCTCGGGGGTCCCTGAAGCTTTCTTT. Protein product: CASSPSGVPEAFF. The V gene is TRBV6-5, the J gene TRBJ1-1, with D tentatively TRBD1 (5 bases). V lost 6 bases, J lost 6 bases, and 14 bases lay in between. The CDR3 contains 13 residues. Germline V gene sequence: CDR1 MNHEY, CDR2 SVGAGI.

This clone was seen only a few times. The rearrangement links TRBV28 to TRBJ1-3; D is perhaps TRBD1 (5 bases). The CDR3 spans 14 residues. V was trimmed by 7 bases and J by 9 bases, leaving 19 bases between them. Per germline, CDR1 MDHEN and CDR2 SYDVKM. CDR3 DNA: TGTGCCAGCACTAATTACGGAAGGAGGGGCACCATATATTTT. Translated: CASTNYGRRGTIYF.

V usage is TRBV5-1 and J usage is TRBJ2-3; 9 bases line up with TRBD2. V lost 4 bases to trimming and J lost 4 bases; unmatched junction nucleotides: 22. CDR1 and CDR2 (germline): SGHRS, YFSETQ. The CDR3 has 20 residues. The CDR3 sequence is CASSPHFTSGGMVSADTQYF. CDR3 nucleotides: TGCGCCAGCAGCCCCCATTTTACGAGCGGGGGGATGGTTAGCGCAGATACGCAGTATTTT.

V is TRBV5-8 and J is TRBJ1-5; D is ambiguous. This CDR3 spans 16 amino acids. V was pared by 7 bases and J by 3 bases, with 20 bases between. Germline V gene data show CDR1 as SGHTS and CDR2 as YDEGEE. The DNA for the CDR3 is TGTGCCAGCTCGGACTTCTGGGGAACCAACAATCAGCCCCAGCATTTT. This encodes CASSDFWGTNNQPQHF. Combining the CDR3 with reference TRBV5-8 and TRBJ1-5 gives the whole variable domain EAGVTQSPTHLIKTRGQQATLRCSPISGHTSVYWYQQALGLGLQFLLWYDEGEERNRGNFPPRFSGRQFPNYSSELNVNALELEDSALYLCASSDFWGTNNQPQHFGDGTRLSIL.

The chain couples TRBV11-2 to TRBJ1-3; weak D call: TRBD1 (6 bases). Germline loops: CDR1 SGHAT, CDR2 FQNNGV. Trimming shortened V by 5 bases and J by 1 base, and 12 bases separated the two germline ends. This CDR3 has 15 residues. CDR3 nucleotide sequence: TGTGCCAGCAGCCGGACAGAAGGGTCTGGAAACACCATATATTTT. Its translation: CASSRTEGSGNTIYF.

The J gene is TRBJ1-2, the V gene TRBV5-1; TRBD1 matches 8 bases. Germline V gives CDR1 SGHRS, CDR2 YFSETQ. V was pared by 4 bases and J by 5 bases, with 7 bases of the junction left unmatched. CDR3 length: 14 residues. CDR3 nucleotides: TGCGCCAGCAGCATCGGACAGGGAGGTTATGGCTACACCTTC. Encoded protein: CASSIGQGGYGYTF.

A few counts support this clone. V gene TRBV19 combines with J gene TRBJ1-5, with 7 bases matching TRBD1. The V segment lost 7 bases and the J segment 4 bases; nucleotides outside the gene matches: 7. Germline V lookup: CDR1 LNHDA, CDR2 SQIVND (reference sequence). CDR3 length: 14 amino acids. CDR3 nucleotide sequence: TGTGCCAGTATCCCCGGGGACAGTAATCAGCCCCAGCATTTT. It yields the protein CASIPGDSNQPQHF.

The V and J genes are TRBV7-8 and TRBJ1-1, with D possibly matching TRBD1 (5 bases). Trimming took off 5 bases at V and 0 bases at J, with 13 bases between the two ends. There are 15 residues in the CDR3. The germline V gene encodes CDR1 SGHVS and CDR2 FQNEAQ. The DNA of the CDR3 is TGTGCCAGCAGCAAGAGACAGCGGGTGAACACTGAAGCTTTCTTT. It specifies CASSKRQRVNTEAFF.

The chain joins TRBV28 to TRBJ1-2; 8 positions agree with TRBD1. The CDR3 covers 15 residues. The trim removed 6 bases at V and 4 bases at J, leaving 10 bases unmatched. The V gene's germline CDR1 is MDHEN and CDR2 SYDVKM. The CDR3: CASRFLTGGLYGYTF. DNA for the CDR3: TGTGCCAGCAGGTTTCTCACAGGGGGTCTCTATGGCTACACCTTC.

The chain joins TRBV18 to TRBJ2-7, with D perhaps matching TRBD2 (5 bases). Trimming removed 3 bases from V and 6 bases from J, with 15 bases in between. There are 14 residues in the CDR3. Germline V gene data show CDR1 as KGHSH and CDR2 as LQKENI. CDR3 sequence (DNA): TGTGCCAGCTCACCGACTGCGGGCCTAGTCGAGCAGTACTTC. This encodes CASSPTAGLVEQYF.

The chain carries TRBV6-5 and TRBJ1-5, with 8 bases aligning to TRBD1. Germline values: CDR1 MNHEY, CDR2 SVGAGI. V shed 7 bases, J shed 5 bases, and the junction held 10 bases outside the gene matches. The CDR3 spans 15 residues. The CDR3 is CASTPLQGADQPQHF. The CDR3, as DNA: TGTGCCAGCACCCCCCTCCAGGGGGCGGATCAGCCCCAGCATTTT.

CDR3 bases: TGTGCCAGCATGATCCGGGACAGGGGGCGTTCGGCTTTCTTT. This sequence encodes CASMIRDRGRSAFF. The chain links TRBV6-5 to TRBJ1-1, with 12 bases identical to TRBD1. The CDR3 has 14 amino acids. The J segment lost 11 bases and the V segment lost 7 bases, leaving 11 bases of the junction unmatched. Looked up from germline, CDR1 is MNHEY and CDR2 is SVGAGI.

This chain joins TRBV29-1 and TRBJ2-1; 10 nucleotides match TRBD2. The CDR3 loop spans 16 amino acids. From germline, CDR1 is SQVTM and CDR2 ANQGSEA. J was trimmed by 4 bases and V by 1 base; bases with no gene match: 7. The CDR3 loop reads CSVEVVAGGIYNEQFF. CDR3 sequence (DNA): TGCAGCGTTGAAGTCGTAGCGGGAGGCATATACAATGAGCAGTTCTTC.

The chain joins TRBV19 to TRBJ1-1, with D possibly being TRBD1 (5 bases). The V end was cut by 5 bases, the J end by 1 base, with 8 bases between. The germline V gene encodes CDR1 LNHDA and CDR2 SQIVND (reference sequence). The length of the CDR3 is 13 residues. This chain's CDR3 is CASSVGQNTEAFF. Here the CDR3 DNA reads TGTGCCAGTAGTGTCGGACAGAACACTGAAGCTTTCTTT.

The rearrangement joins TRBV7-2 to TRBJ1-2; the match to TRBD1 covers 8 bases. The CDR3 is 14 residues long. Per germline, CDR1 SGHTA and CDR2 FQGNSA. The trim removed 5 bases at V and 4 bases at J, leaving 6 bases unmatched. CDR3 DNA: TGTGCCAGCAGCATGGACAGGGCCGGCTATGGCTACACCTTC. Its translation is CASSMDRAGYGYTF.

The chain links TRBV3-1 (or the pseudogene TRBV3-2) to TRBJ1-1; D is perhaps TRBD1 (6 bases). The V gene lost 4 bases and the J gene lost 1 base, with 13 bases spanning the gap. The CDR3 sequence is 15 residues long. Germline V CDR1 and CDR2: LGHDT, YNNKEL (reference sequence). The CDR3: CASSRWDTKNTEAFF. The CDR3 coding sequence is TGTGCCAGCAGCCGTTGGGACACCAAGAACACTGAAGCTTTCTTT.

This clone appeared a few times. The chain carries TRBV6-4 and TRBJ2-2; 10 nucleotides match TRBD2. Germline loops: CDR1 MRHNA, CDR2 SNTAGT. V shed 0 bases and J 7 bases; nucleotides not matched to a gene: 11. This CDR3 comprises 18 residues. CDR3 bases: TGTGCCAGCAGTGACTCGGCTAGCGGGGGCCTCGCCGTCGGGGAGCTGTTTTTT. Residues: CASSDSASGGLAVGELFF.

The chain links TRBV10-3 to TRBJ2-7, with D possibly TRBD2 on 6 matching bases. The V and J ends lost 11 bases and 6 bases respectively, with 20 bases between them. This CDR3 spans 13 amino acids. Germline CDR1 ENHRY, CDR2 SYGVKD. The CDR3 is CASKDTAGGEQYF. In DNA form, the CDR3 reads TGTGCCTCGAAGGACACAGCGGGTGGCGAGCAGTACTTC.

This clone was picked up a small number of times. The rearrangement links TRBV4-2 to TRBJ1-5; 8 bases agree with TRBD1. CDR1 and CDR2 from the germline V gene are LGHNA and YNFKEQ. The trim removed 2 bases at V and 7 bases at J, leaving 7 bases unmatched. The CDR3 sequence is 15 residues long. CDR3 amino acids: CASSQRGTGGQPQHF. The CDR3 coding sequence is TGTGCCAGCAGCCAAAGAGGGACAGGTGGGCAGCCCCAGCATTTT.

The V gene is TRBV27, the J gene TRBJ2-7; 8 bases line up with TRBD2. Germline lookup yields CDR1 MNHEY and CDR2 SMNVEV (reference sequence). This CDR3 has 15 residues. The junction had 4 bases not matched to a gene; V was cut back by 2 bases and J by 1 base. CDR3 DNA sequence: TGTGCCAGCAGTTTAAGTGGGACTAGTTCCTACGAGCAGTACTTC. Protein: CASSLSGTSSYEQYF.

The V call is TRBV3-1 (or the pseudogene TRBV3-2), the J call TRBJ2-2, with D perhaps TRBD1 (5 bases). Trimming stripped 3 bases from V and 8 bases from J, with 13 bases between. The CDR3 totals 14 residues. The germline V gene has CDR1 LGHDT and CDR2 YNNKEL (reference sequence). CDR3 coding DNA: TGTGCCAGCAGCCAGGACACCCTGGCGGGGGAGCTGTTTTTT. The encoded protein is CASSQDTLAGELFF.

The chain is built from TRBV27 and TRBJ2-3; no firm D call. CDR3 length equals 15 residues. The V gene lost 6 bases and the J gene lost 1 base, with 14 bases spanning the gap. Germline CDR1 and CDR2: MNHEY and SMNVEV (reference sequence). CDR3 bases: TGTGCCAGCAGACTCACAAGCCTAGGCACAGATACGCAGTATTTT. Its protein product is CASRLTSLGTDTQYF.

The chain couples TRBV4-1 to TRBJ1-2, with unresolved D. CDR1 MGHRA and CDR2 YSYEKL come from the germline V gene. V was clipped by 0 bases and J by 2 bases, with 7 bases between them. This CDR3 spans 14 amino acids. The CDR3 region has the DNA TGCGCCAGCAGCCAAGATTCTAGGAACTATGGCTACACCTTC. Its translation is CASSQDSRNYGYTF.

The chain recombines TRBV5-8 with TRBJ1-2; D remains ambiguous. Between the trimmed V and J ends, which lost 1 base and 3 bases, there was a span of 10 bases. The CDR3 totals 14 residues. CDR1 and CDR2 from the germline V gene are SGHTS and YDEGEE. CDR3 sequence: CASSLLEAHYGYTF. For the CDR3, the DNA is TGTGCCAGCAGCTTGTTAGAGGCGCACTATGGCTACACCTTC.